This T cell receptor (beta chain) came from a study of CD8 T cells in Susac syndrome. About 0.45 to 1 ug RNA was reverse transcribed with random hexamers. The method of amplification for TCR beta CDR3 was immunoSEQ multiplex PCR, covering 54 Vbeta and 13 Jbeta. TCRdb re-called the immunoSEQ multiplex PCR reads through MiXCR, storing one row per CDR3 protein. The sample shows roughly 150,000 distinct CDR3 sequences, roughly 95% of them seen only once. Germline CDR1 SEHNR, CDR2 FQNEAQ (reference sequence). V gave up 4 bases and J gave up 8 bases, with 12 bases separating them. CDR3 length: 13 residues. High-throughput TCR beta sequencing covered peripheral CD8+ and CD4+ T cells. Multiple sclerosis controls were treatment-naive patients with stable or active relapsing-remitting disease.

The TCR comes from a human donor with multiple sclerosis. The gene calls are TRBV7-9 and TRBJ2-4, with D perhaps TRBD2 (6 bases). The sample was CD8+ T cells from PBMCs. The CDR3 region is CASSWTGGDIQYF. The CDR3 nucleotides are TGTGCCAGCAGCTGGACCGGAGGGGACATTCAGTACTTC.